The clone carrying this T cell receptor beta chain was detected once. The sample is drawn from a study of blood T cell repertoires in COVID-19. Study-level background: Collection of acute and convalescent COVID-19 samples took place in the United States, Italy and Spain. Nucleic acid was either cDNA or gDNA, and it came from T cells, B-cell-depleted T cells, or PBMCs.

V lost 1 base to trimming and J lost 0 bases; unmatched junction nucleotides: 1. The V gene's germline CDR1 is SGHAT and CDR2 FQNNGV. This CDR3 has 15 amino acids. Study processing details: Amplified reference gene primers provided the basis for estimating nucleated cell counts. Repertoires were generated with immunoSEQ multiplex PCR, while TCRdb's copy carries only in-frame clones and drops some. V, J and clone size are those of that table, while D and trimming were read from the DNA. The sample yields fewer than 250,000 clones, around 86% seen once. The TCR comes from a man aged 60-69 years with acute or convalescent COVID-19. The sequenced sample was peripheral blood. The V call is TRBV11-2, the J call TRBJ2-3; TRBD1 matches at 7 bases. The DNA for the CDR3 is TGTGCCAGCAGCTTAGGACAGGGAAGCACAGATACGCAGTATTTT. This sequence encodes CASSLGQGSTDTQYF. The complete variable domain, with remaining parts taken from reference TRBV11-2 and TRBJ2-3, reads EAGVAQSPRYKIIEKRQSVAFWCNPISGHATLYWYQQILGQGPKLLIQFQNNGVVDDSQLPKDRFSAERLKGVDSTLKIQPAKLEDSAVYLCASSLGQGSTDTQYFGPGTRLTVL.